These 27 T cell receptor beta chains originate from one sample sequenced in a study of graft-versus-host responses after intestinal transplantation. Clones were sequenced by immunoSEQ multiplex PCR, and TCRdb holds only the in-frame ones, with some missing. The sample lists 9,500 to 13,000 clones; almost 95% were seen once. The sample in question was PBMCs, obtained almost 70 days after transplant. The receptors derive from a human patient who received an intestinal transplant, so some T cells may come from the graft donor.

The genes are TRBV7-9 and TRBJ2-1; D gene uncertain. V was trimmed by 3 bases and J by 10 bases, leaving 7 bases between them. The CDR3 runs to 11 residues. CDR1 and CDR2 (germline): SEHNR, FQNEAQ (reference sequence). The CDR3, as DNA: TGTGCCAGCAGCTTCCGAGTGGAGCAGTTCTTC. It specifies CASSFRVEQFF.

This sequence joins TRBV27 and TRBJ2-7; D could derive from TRBD1 or TRBD2 (5 bases each). Trimming pared 6 bases from V and 4 bases from J, leaving 13 bases between. The CDR3 is 13 residues long. Germline assignment: CDR1 MNHEY and CDR2 SMNVEV (reference sequence). CDR3 amino acids: CASRGTDSYEQYF. CDR3 nucleotide sequence: TGTGCCAGCAGGGGGACGGACTCTTACGAGCAGTACTTC.

The chain recombines TRBV19 with TRBJ2-3, with D uncertain. The germline gives CDR1 LNHDA, CDR2 SQIVND (reference sequence). The germline V and J ends were trimmed by 1 base and 1 base, with 6 bases remaining between them. The CDR3 is made up of 14 amino acids. The CDR3 reads CASSIGVRTDTQYF. DNA for the CDR3: TGTGCCAGTAGTATAGGGGTGCGCACAGATACGCAGTATTTT. The full variable domain, rest sourced from reference TRBV19 and TRBJ2-3, is DGGITQSPKYLFRKEGQNVTLSCEQNLNHDAMYWYRQDPGQGLRLIYYSQIVNDFQKGDIAEGYSVSREKKESFPLTVTSAQKNPTAFYLCASSIGVRTDTQYFGPGTRLTVL.

The gene calls are TRBV5-1 and TRBJ2-7; D tentatively reads TRBD1 or TRBD2 (5 bases each). The CDR3 consists of 12 residues. Trimming shortened V by 3 bases and J by 5 bases, and 9 bases separated the two germline ends. From germline, CDR1 is SGHRS and CDR2 YFSETQ. The CDR3 is CASSSGPDEQYF. The CDR3, as DNA: TGCGCCAGCAGCTCGGGGCCAGACGAGCAGTACTTC. Full variable domain (outside the CDR3, taken from reference TRBV5-1 and TRBJ2-7): KAGVTQTPRYLIKTRGQQVTLSCSPISGHRSVSWYQQTPGQGLQFLFEYFSETQRNKGNFPGRFSGRQFSNSRSEMNVSTLELGDSALYLCASSSGPDEQYFGPGTRLTVT.

This chain uses TRBV5-1 with TRBJ2-1; TRBD2 agrees at 11 bases. Germline CDR1 SGHRS, CDR2 YFSETQ. The CDR3 contains 16 residues. V lost 1 base to trimming and J lost 6 bases; unmatched junction nucleotides: 6. This chain's CDR3 is CASSLLGTSGRNEQFF. DNA for the CDR3: TGCGCCAGCAGCTTGCTTGGGACTAGCGGACGCAATGAGCAGTTCTTC.

The rearrangement joins TRBV19 to TRBJ2-1; no clear D. This CDR3 region has 14 residues. Germline V gene lookup returns CDR1 LNHDA and CDR2 SQIVND (reference sequence). Trimming removed 10 bases from V and 2 bases from J, with 15 bases in between. The CDR3 sequence is CATPAAETYNEQFF. DNA for the CDR3: TGTGCCACCCCCGCGGCAGAGACCTACAATGAGCAGTTCTTC.

V and J are TRBV5-5 and TRBJ2-1; 7 bases are a match to TRBD1. Trimming removed 0 bases from V and 4 bases from J; junction bases left unmatched: 4. CDR1 is SGHKS, CDR2 YYEKEE, per germline (reference sequence). The CDR3 consists of 15 residues. In DNA, the CDR3 is TGTGCCAGCAGCTTGGGGACAGGAGGTTACAATGAGCAGTTCTTC. It is translated as CASSLGTGGYNEQFF.

The chain carries TRBV19 and TRBJ1-6; TRBD1 matches at 8 bases. The V segment lost 5 bases and the J segment 7 bases; nucleotides outside the gene matches: 10. The CDR3 is made up of 16 amino acids. In germline, CDR1 is LNHDA, CDR2 SQIVND (reference sequence). The CDR3 here is CASSGTDRGQNSPLHF. CDR3 in DNA: TGTGCCAGTAGTGGGACCGACAGGGGTCAAAATTCACCCCTCCACTTT.

V is TRBV28 and J is TRBJ2-5; perhaps TRBD2 as D (6 bases). Trimming took off 6 bases at V and 3 bases at J, with 20 bases between the two ends. Looked up from germline, CDR1 is MDHEN and CDR2 is SYDVKM. This CDR3 has 16 residues. In nucleotides, the CDR3 is TGTGCCAGCAGGCTAGCGATGGTTAGCGGAAAAGAGACCCAGTACTTC. It is translated as CASRLAMVSGKETQYF. Based on the CDR3 plus reference TRBV28 and TRBJ2-5, the full variable domain is DVKVTQSSRYLVKRTGEKVFLECVQDMDHENMFWYRQDPGLGLRLIYFSYDVKMKEKGDIPEGYSVSREKKERFSLILESASTNQTSMYLCASRLAMVSGKETQYFGPGTRLLVL.

By proportion, this clone is large. This sequence joins TRBV27 and TRBJ2-7; 9 nucleotides match TRBD2. Losses at the gene ends were 2 bases for V and 5 bases for J; bases not matched to a gene: 4. The CDR3 is 14 amino acids. Germline loops: CDR1 MNHEY, CDR2 SMNVEV (reference sequence). CDR3 DNA: TGTGCCAGCAGTTTACTAGCGGGATTGGACGAGCAGTACTTC. Amino acid sequence: CASSLLAGLDEQYF.

This clone was seen only once. The chain combines TRBV19 with TRBJ1-5, with a possible D match to TRBD1 (6 bases). V dropped 5 bases and J dropped 0 bases, with 11 bases sitting between them. CDR1 is LNHDA and CDR2 is SQIVND in the germline V gene (reference sequence). This CDR3 spans 15 amino acids. CDR3 residues: CASSVGQHSNQPQHF. DNA for the CDR3: TGTGCCAGTAGTGTCGGACAGCATAGCAATCAGCCCCAGCATTTT.

The chain employs TRBV13 and TRBJ1-4, with TRBD1 as a possible D gene (5 bases). Between the trimmed V and J ends, which lost 4 bases and 8 bases, there was a span of 20 bases. Germline loops: CDR1 PRHDT, CDR2 FYEKMQ (reference sequence). This CDR3 contains 16 residues. CDR3 sequence reads: CASSSRGRGIGEKLFF. In DNA, the CDR3 is TGTGCCAGCAGCTCGAGGGGTAGAGGTATTGGGGAAAAACTGTTTTTT.

This CDR3 reads CASSVASGYPGDKNIQYF. CDR3 coding DNA: TGTGCCAGCAGCGTGGCTAGCGGTTACCCAGGAGACAAAAACATTCAGTACTTC. The chain combines TRBV9 with TRBJ2-4; the match to TRBD2 covers 7 bases. V dropped 2 bases and J dropped 3; count of bases not matched to a gene: 14. In germline, CDR1 is SGDLS, CDR2 YYNGEE. CDR3 length: 18 residues.

In this sample, this clone turned up once. CDR3 sequence reads: CASSVYGGTGELFF. For the CDR3, the DNA is TGTGCCAGCAGTGTGTATGGGGGGACCGGGGAGCTGTTTTTT. The V gene is TRBV6-1, the J gene TRBJ2-2, with a possible D match to TRBD2 (6 bases). The CDR3 extends over 14 amino acids. V lost 4 bases to trimming and J lost 5 bases, with 11 bases between them. Germline V CDR1 and CDR2: MNHNS, SASEGT.

The chain couples TRBV19 to TRBJ1-2; D is possibly TRBD1 (6 bases). The CDR3 is 15 residues long. Germline V CDR1 and CDR2: LNHDA, SQIVND (reference sequence). Trimming took 2 bases from V and 6 from J, leaving 16 bases between them. CDR3 sequence (DNA): TGTGCCAGTAGTATAAACACAGGGATTGGAAATGGCTACACCTTC. Protein product: CASSINTGIGNGYTF.

This rearrangement joins TRBV11-3 to TRBJ1-5; D unresolved. This CDR3 has 15 residues. The germline V gene encodes CDR1 SGHNT and CDR2 YENEEA. Trimming took 3 bases from V and 5 from J, leaving 14 bases between them. DNA for the CDR3: TGTGCCAGCAGCTTCAAAGGGCAGCCCTATCAGCCCCAGCATTTT. Translating it yields CASSFKGQPYQPQHF. The full variable domain, rest sourced from reference TRBV11-3 and TRBJ1-5, is EAGVVQSPRYKIIEKKQPVAFWCNPISGHNTLYWYLQNLGQGPELLIRYENEEAVDDSQLPKDRFSAERLKGVDSTLKIQPAELGDSAVYLCASSFKGQPYQPQHFGDGTRLSIL.

V gene TRBV6-5 combines with J gene TRBJ2-1; 8 positions match TRBD2. Germline CDR1 reads MNHEY; CDR2 reads SVGAGI. CDR3 length equals 14 residues. Unmatched junction bases numbered 5, after V lost 2 bases and J lost 8 bases. The CDR3 protein is CASSYRTSRDEQFF. The CDR3 coding sequence is TGTGCCAGCAGTTACCGGACTAGCAGGGATGAGCAGTTCTTC.

V usage is TRBV7-9 and J usage is TRBJ2-7; D gene ambiguous. The V end was cut by 0 bases, the J end by 3 bases, with 15 bases between. Germline CDR1 reads SEHNR; CDR2 reads FQNEAQ (reference sequence). The CDR3 is 16 residues long. CDR3 protein: CASSLAVRFGNYEQYF. Here the CDR3 DNA reads TGTGCCAGCAGCTTAGCCGTCCGCTTTGGAAACTACGAGCAGTACTTC.

V usage is TRBV7-9 and J usage is TRBJ2-5; 7 nucleotides line up with TRBD2. Losses at the gene ends were 1 base for V and 7 bases for J; bases not matched to a gene: 6. The CDR3 sequence is 14 residues long. Per the germline V gene, CDR1 is SEHNR and CDR2 is FQNEAQ (reference sequence). CDR3 nucleotide sequence: TGTGCCAGCAGCTTAGAGCGGGACCCCAGGACCCAGTACTTC. Translating it yields CASSLERDPRTQYF.

This chain joins TRBV6-5 and TRBJ2-3; D ambiguous. V gave up 9 bases and J gave up 1 base, with 17 bases separating them. The CDR3 is 15 residues long. The V gene's germline CDR1 is MNHEY and CDR2 SVGAGI. CDR3 region: CASSLLGSGTDTQYF. The CDR3 DNA reads as TGTGCCAGTTCACTTCTGGGGTCGGGCACAGATACGCAGTATTTT.

The chain employs TRBV6-5 and TRBJ2-1; no reliable D call. The CDR3 covers 12 residues. V lost 0 bases and J lost 10, with 7 bases in between. Germline values: CDR1 MNHEY, CDR2 SVGAGI. The CDR3: CASSYSASEQFF. DNA of the CDR3: TGTGCCAGCAGTTACTCAGCGTCCGAGCAGTTCTTC.

This sequence joins TRBV19 and TRBJ2-7, with a tentative D call TRBD2 (6 bases). Germline-derived CDR1 and CDR2 are LNHDA and SQIVND (reference sequence). The V gene lost 4 bases and the J gene lost 3 bases, with 13 bases spanning the gap. The CDR3 contains 14 residues. CDR3 nucleotides: TGTGCCAGTAGTACCCTAGCGCCAGTCTACGAGCAGTACTTC. Translating gives CASSTLAPVYEQYF.

The chain employs TRBV11-1 and TRBJ1-1, with 8 nucleotides matching TRBD1. The V gene's germline CDR1 is SGHAT and CDR2 FQDESV (reference sequence). CDR3 length: 13 residues. After removal of 5 bases from V and 8 bases from J, the junction contained 7 bases not matched to a gene. The CDR3 loop is CASSPTRGREAFF. The CDR3 coding sequence is TGTGCCAGCAGCCCGACCAGGGGGCGGGAAGCTTTCTTT.

The V gene is TRBV7-8, the J gene TRBJ1-5, with 8 bases matching TRBD1. CDR1 SGHVS and CDR2 FQNEAQ come from the germline V gene. The V segment lost 4 bases and the J segment 9 bases; nucleotides outside the gene matches: 14. CDR3 length: 16 residues. The chain's CDR3 is CASSSSIKTGAGPQHF. Here the CDR3 DNA reads TGTGCCAGCAGCTCCTCAATTAAGACAGGGGCAGGGCCCCAGCATTTT.

The chain combines TRBV29-1 with TRBJ1-2, with TRBD1 matching over 7 bases. This CDR3 has 12 residues. The J segment lost 4 bases and the V segment lost 7 bases, leaving 6 bases of the junction unmatched. CDR1 SQVTM and CDR2 ANQGSEA come from the germline V gene. CDR3 sequence reads: CSGGTALYGYTF. The CDR3 DNA follows: TGCAGCGGAGGGACAGCCCTCTATGGCTACACCTTC.

The rearrangement joins TRBV28 to TRBJ2-2, with D unclear. The V end was cut by 3 bases, the J end by 5 bases, with 1 base between. This CDR3 is 11 amino acids long. Germline V gene lookup returns CDR1 MDHEN and CDR2 SYDVKM. The DNA of the CDR3 is TGTGCCAGCAGTTTGACCGGGGAGCTGTTTTTT. Protein: CASSLTGELFF. Looking up the rest from reference TRBV28 and TRBJ2-2 gives the full variable domain: DVKVTQSSRYLVKRTGEKVFLECVQDMDHENMFWYRQDPGLGLRLIYFSYDVKMKEKGDIPEGYSVSREKKERFSLILESASTNQTSMYLCASSLTGELFFGEGSRLTVL.

The V call is TRBV28, the J call TRBJ2-7; 7 nucleotides agree with TRBD1. The CDR3 is 13 residues long. V was clipped by 5 bases and J by 2 bases; unmatched bases: 3. Germline assignment: CDR1 MDHEN and CDR2 SYDVKM. As DNA, the CDR3 is TGTGCCAGCAGTCCGACAGGGCCCTACGAGCAGTACTTC. This codes for CASSPTGPYEQYF.